A single sample is the source of the 22 T cell receptor beta chains below, sequenced in a study of T cell repertoires in cytomegalovirus infection. TCRdb reanalysed the reads using MiXCR and keeps one entry per CDR3 protein. Counted here are about 180,000 distinct CDR3 sequences, approximately 15% occurring once; the ten biggest clones make up over 25%. Source material: PBMCs. The receptors were sampled from a human donor in good health (CMV status not recorded). Some clones in this sample may be carry-over from other donors' samples.

The V call is TRBV20-1, the J call TRBJ1-2, with 9 positions matching TRBD1. J gave up 4 bases and V 6 bases, and 3 bases lay outside the gene matches. The CDR3 length is 12 residues. Germline CDR1 DFQATT, CDR2 SNEGSKA (reference sequence). The CDR3, as DNA: TGCAGTGCCGCGGGACAGGGCTATGGCTACACCTTC. Encoded protein: CSAAGQGYGYTF.

This clonotype appeared a few times. An end of the junction differs from the germline gene, which may be a read error. The chain employs TRBV7-2 and TRBJ2-3, with D possibly TRBD2 on 6 matching bases. This CDR3 comprises 14 residues. From germline, CDR1 is SGHTA and CDR2 FQGNSA. As DNA, the CDR3 is TGTGCCAGCAGCCCGGAGGGCCGCACAGATGCGCAGTATTTT. It specifies CASSPEGRTDAQYF. The full variable domain, its missing parts supplied by reference TRBV7-2 and TRBJ2-3, is GAGVSQSPSNKVTEKGKDVELRCDPISGHTALYWYRQSLGQGLEFLIYFQGNSAPDKSGLPSDRFSAERTGGSVSTLTIQRTQQEDSAVYLCASSPEGRTDAQYFGPGTRLTVL.

V gene TRBV28 combines with J gene TRBJ2-2; no clear D. The V and J ends lost 6 bases and 6 bases respectively, with 17 bases between them. The CDR3 consists of 15 residues. Germline CDR1 and CDR2: MDHEN and SYDVKM. CDR3 loop: CASRETAFEAGELFF. CDR3 nucleotide sequence: TGTGCCAGCAGGGAGACTGCTTTTGAGGCCGGGGAGCTGTTTTTT. Together with reference TRBV28 and TRBJ2-2, the CDR3 gives the full variable domain: DVKVTQSSRYLVKRTGEKVFLECVQDMDHENMFWYRQDPGLGLRLIYFSYDVKMKEKGDIPEGYSVSREKKERFSLILESASTNQTSMYLCASRETAFEAGELFFGEGSRLTVL.

This clonotype was detected ten times or more. The V call is TRBV4-3, the J call TRBJ2-3; no reliable D call. Trimming cost V 0 bases and J 3 bases, with 13 bases left between them. The CDR3 has 16 amino acids. Germline-derived CDR1 and CDR2 are LGHNA and YSLEER. CDR3 nucleotide sequence: TGCGCCAGCAGCCAAGAGGGTCAGAAAATTACAGATACGCAGTATTTT. It encodes CASSQEGQKITDTQYF.

The chain combines TRBV2 with TRBJ2-5, with 7 bases aligning to TRBD2. From germline, CDR1 is SNHLY and CDR2 FYNNEI. Trimming at V came to 7 bases and at J to 2 bases, leaving 4 bases not matched to a gene. This CDR3 contains 13 residues. CDR3 bases: TGTGCCAGCAATACAGCGGGACAAGAGACCCAGTACTTC. Protein sequence: CASNTAGQETQYF.

The rearrangement links TRBV25-1 to TRBJ2-1; 7 bases line up with TRBD1. Germline loops: CDR1 MGHDK, CDR2 SYGVNS. The CDR3 consists of 15 residues. V was pared by 6 bases and J by 4 bases, with 9 bases of the junction left unmatched. The CDR3 spells CASSPPGQRYNEQFF. The CDR3 DNA reads TGTGCCAGCAGCCCCCCGGGACAGAGATACAATGAGCAGTTCTTC.

The chain combines TRBV28 with TRBJ2-2; D uncertain. The V gene lost 8 bases and the J gene lost 2 bases, with 6 bases spanning the gap. The germline CDR1 and CDR2 sequences are MDHEN and SYDVKM. The CDR3 totals 12 residues. The CDR3 sequence is CASYSNTGELFF. CDR3 sequence (DNA): TGTGCCAGCTACAGCAACACCGGGGAGCTGTTTTTT.

This clonotype came up many times. The V call is TRBV28, the J call TRBJ2-1; maybe TRBD2 (6 bases). Germline V gene lookup returns CDR1 MDHEN and CDR2 SYDVKM. The CDR3 has 19 residues. Trimming took off 4 bases at V and 3 bases at J, with 25 bases between the two ends. DNA of the CDR3: TGTGCCAGCAGTTCCCCCCCCCTTCAGGTGGGACTCTACTACAATGAGCAGTTCTTC. Protein sequence: CASSSPPLQVGLYYNEQFF.

About this clonotype: A much bigger clone sits one base away, suggesting this may be a read error. The chain joins TRBV7-9 to TRBJ1-2; 8 bases agree with TRBD1. Germline V lookup: CDR1 SEHNR, CDR2 FQNEAQ (reference sequence). With 4 bases clipped from V and 5 bases from J, the junction kept 12 bases outside the gene matches. The CDR3 contains 16 residues. Here the CDR3 DNA reads TGTGCCAGCAGCTCCTTTCCCGGGACAGGCACATATGGCTACACCTTC. Its protein is CASSSFPGTGTYGYTF.

This chain links TRBV12-3 or TRBV12-4 with TRBJ2-7; D not resolved. The CDR3 is made up of 13 amino acids. Deletions cut 6 bases from V and 2 bases from J, with 11 bases between. The CDR3 DNA reads TGTGCCAGCAGGGTAAGCGCTACCTACGAGCAGTACTTC. Its protein product is CASRVSATYEQYF.

The chain carries TRBV7-3 and TRBJ2-1; possibly TRBD1 or TRBD2 for D (6 bases each). Germline V gene sequence: CDR1 SGHTA, CDR2 FQGTGA. The CDR3 consists of 20 residues. The ends were cut back, 2 bases at V and 0 bases at J, with 23 bases in the middle. CDR3 amino acids: CASSLSPGAVSGSSYNEQFF. Here the CDR3 DNA reads TGTGCCAGCAGCTTATCCCCAGGGGCCGTTAGCGGCAGCTCCTACAATGAGCAGTTCTTC.

This clonotype came up a few times. This chain uses TRBV29-1 with TRBJ2-3; a weak D match, TRBD1 (6 bases). This CDR3 is built from 13 residues. Germline-derived CDR1 and CDR2 are SQVTM and ANQGSEA. V was clipped by 7 bases and J by 1 base, with 12 bases between them. The DNA for the CDR3 is TGCAGCGCAGAGGGGGTGCGCACAGATACGCAGTATTTT. Translated: CSAEGVRTDTQYF.

In this sample, this clonotype turned up many times. The rearrangement joins TRBV7-9 to TRBJ2-7; a possible D gene is TRBD2 (5 bases). V was cut by 5 bases and J by 0 bases, with 17 bases left in between. CDR3 length equals 16 residues. The germline gives CDR1 SEHNR, CDR2 FQNEAQ (reference sequence). This CDR3 is CASSALGLLSSYEQYF. Written as DNA, the CDR3 is TGTGCCAGCAGCGCACTTGGACTCCTGAGCTCCTACGAGCAGTACTTC.

V is TRBV30 and J is TRBJ1-6; unclear D gene. CDR1 and CDR2 from the germline V gene are GTSNPN and SVGIG (reference sequence). The CDR3 contains 15 residues. The ends were cut back, 0 bases at V and 2 bases at J, with 8 bases in the middle. CDR3 sequence (DNA): TGTGCCTGGAGTGTACCCATTGCCTATAATTCACCCCTCCACTTT. Translation: CAWSVPIAYNSPLHF.

In its sample, this clonotype was seen many times. The gene calls are TRBV7-2 and TRBJ2-3; D gene uncertain. Germline loops: CDR1 SGHTA, CDR2 FQGNSA. This CDR3 is built from 15 residues. V lost 5 bases and J lost 3, with 15 bases in between. This chain's CDR3 is CASSPVATITDTQYF. The CDR3 DNA reads as TGTGCCAGCAGCCCCGTCGCAACGATTACAGATACGCAGTATTTT.

This clonotype was counted ten times or more. The rearrangement joins TRBV28 to TRBJ2-7, with 8 positions matching TRBD2. After removal of 10 bases from V and 1 base from J, the junction contained 18 bases not matched to a gene. This CDR3 contains 17 residues. Germline assignment: CDR1 MDHEN and CDR2 SYDVKM. In DNA form, the CDR3 reads TGTGCCACTTCGAAGACCGGGAGGGATATCAGTTCCTACGAGCAGTACTTC. Amino acid sequence: CATSKTGRDISSYEQYF.

This clonotype was counted ten times or more. The chain recombines TRBV7-2 with TRBJ2-7; 10 nucleotides align to TRBD2. The CDR3 consists of 15 residues. The ends lost 2 bases at V and 3 bases at J; junction bases unmatched: 4. Germline CDR1 and CDR2: SGHTA and FQGNSA. In DNA form, the CDR3 reads TGTGCCAGCAGCTTATCTAGCGGGAGTATCTACGAGCAGTACTTC. This gives the protein CASSLSSGSIYEQYF.

The chain employs TRBV7-6 and TRBJ2-1, with 10 bases fitting TRBD2. V dropped 5 bases and J dropped 1; count of bases not matched to a gene: 8. The CDR3 covers 17 residues. The germline gives CDR1 SGHVS, CDR2 FNYEAQ. DNA of the CDR3: TGTGCCAGCAGCCCCCTAAGTAGCGGGGGGTCCTACAATGAGCAGTTCTTC. This translates into CASSPLSSGGSYNEQFF.

Ten or more counts support this clonotype. This chain links TRBV19 with TRBJ2-7; TRBD1 matches at 7 bases. Germline assignment: CDR1 LNHDA and CDR2 SQIVND (reference sequence). After removal of 9 bases from V and 1 base from J, the junction contained 12 bases not matched to a gene. CDR3 size: 15 residues. CDR3 residues: CASPSDRVFSYEQYV. The CDR3 DNA is TGTGCCAGCCCCTCTGACAGGGTCTTTTCCTACGAGCAGTACGTC.

This clonotype was counted many times. This chain links TRBV14 with TRBJ2-1; 7 nucleotides align to TRBD2. CDR3 length: 14 residues. The germline CDR1 and CDR2 sequences are SGHDN and FVKESK. Trimming took 4 bases from V and 10 from J; bases not matched to a gene: 10. The CDR3 reads CASSPRLALTEQFF. The CDR3, as DNA: TGTGCCAGCAGCCCACGACTAGCTTTGACCGAGCAGTTCTTC.

This clonotype came up a few times. The chain carries TRBV4-1 and TRBJ2-7; TRBD2 might be the D (5 bases). Germline V gives CDR1 MGHRA, CDR2 YSYEKL. Trimming removed 1 base at V and 5 bases at J, with 12 bases between. This CDR3 has 14 amino acids. The CDR3 region has the DNA TGCGCCAGCAGCCAAGGAGGACTCCGGGACGAGCAGTACTTC. Translated: CASSQGGLRDEQYF.

This clonotype has ten or more counts. V usage is TRBV12-3 or TRBV12-4 and J usage is TRBJ2-7; D possibly corresponds to TRBD2 (6 bases). The CDR3 contains 17 residues. Trimming pared 2 bases from V and 1 base from J, leaving 18 bases between. CDR3 residues: CASSLPAGNYLSYEQYF. The CDR3 DNA follows: TGTGCCAGCAGTTTACCCGCGGGGAACTACCTATCCTACGAGCAGTACTTC.